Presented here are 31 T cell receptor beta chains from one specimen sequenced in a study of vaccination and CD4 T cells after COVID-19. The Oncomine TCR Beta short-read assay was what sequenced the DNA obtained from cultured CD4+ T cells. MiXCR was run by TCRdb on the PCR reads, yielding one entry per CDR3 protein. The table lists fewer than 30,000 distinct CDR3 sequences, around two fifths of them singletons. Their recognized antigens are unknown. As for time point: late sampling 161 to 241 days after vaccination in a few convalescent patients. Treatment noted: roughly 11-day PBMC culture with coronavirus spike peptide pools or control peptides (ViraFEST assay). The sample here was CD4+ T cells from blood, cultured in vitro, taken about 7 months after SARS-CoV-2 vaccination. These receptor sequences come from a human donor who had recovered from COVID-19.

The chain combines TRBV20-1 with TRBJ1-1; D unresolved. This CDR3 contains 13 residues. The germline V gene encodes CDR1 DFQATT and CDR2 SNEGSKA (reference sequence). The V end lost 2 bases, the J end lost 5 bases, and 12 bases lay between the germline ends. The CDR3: CSARNDLGTEAFF. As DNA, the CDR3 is TGCAGTGCTAGAAACGATTTGGGGACTGAAGCTTTCTTT.

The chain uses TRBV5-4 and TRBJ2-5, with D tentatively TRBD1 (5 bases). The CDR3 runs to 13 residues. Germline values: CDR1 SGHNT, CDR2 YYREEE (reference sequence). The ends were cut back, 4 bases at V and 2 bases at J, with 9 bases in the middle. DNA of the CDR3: TGTGCCAGCAGCAGACAGATACAAGAGACCCAGTACTTC. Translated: CASSRQIQETQYF.

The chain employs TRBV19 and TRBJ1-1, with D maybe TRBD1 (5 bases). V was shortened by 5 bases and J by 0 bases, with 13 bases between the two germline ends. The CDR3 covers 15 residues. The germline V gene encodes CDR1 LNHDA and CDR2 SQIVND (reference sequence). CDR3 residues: CASSLGTDLNTEAFF. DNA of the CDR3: TGTGCCAGTAGTCTGGGGACGGATTTGAACACTGAAGCTTTCTTT. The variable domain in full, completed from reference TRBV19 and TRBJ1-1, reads DGGITQSPKYLFRKEGQNVTLSCEQNLNHDAMYWYRQDPGQGLRLIYYSQIVNDFQKGDIAEGYSVSREKKESFPLTVTSAQKNPTAFYLCASSLGTDLNTEAFFGQGTRLTVV.

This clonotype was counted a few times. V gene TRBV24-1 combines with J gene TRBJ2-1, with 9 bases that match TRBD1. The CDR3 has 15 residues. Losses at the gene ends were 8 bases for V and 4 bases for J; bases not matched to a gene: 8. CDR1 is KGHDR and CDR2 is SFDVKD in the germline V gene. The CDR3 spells CATTGVDRGYNEQFF. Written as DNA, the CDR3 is TGTGCCACCACTGGGGTGGACAGGGGTTACAATGAGCAGTTCTTC.

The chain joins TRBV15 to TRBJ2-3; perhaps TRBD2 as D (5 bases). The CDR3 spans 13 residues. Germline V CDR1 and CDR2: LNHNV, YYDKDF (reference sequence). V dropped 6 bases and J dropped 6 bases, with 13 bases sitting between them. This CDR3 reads CATSPNKRDTQYF. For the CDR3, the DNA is TGTGCCACCAGTCCCAATAAGCGGGATACGCAGTATTTT. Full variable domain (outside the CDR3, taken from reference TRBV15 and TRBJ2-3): DAMVIQNPRYQVTQFGKPVTLSCSQTLNHNVMYWYQQKSSQAPKLLFHYYDKDFNNEADTPDNFQSRRPNTSFCFLDIRSPGLGDTAMYLCATSPNKRDTQYFGPGTRLTVL.

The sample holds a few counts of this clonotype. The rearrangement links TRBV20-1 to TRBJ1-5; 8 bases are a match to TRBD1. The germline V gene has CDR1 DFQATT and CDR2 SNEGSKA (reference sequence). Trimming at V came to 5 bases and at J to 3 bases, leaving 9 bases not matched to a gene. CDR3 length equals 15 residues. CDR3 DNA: TGCAGTGCTTCCCGGACAGGGATCATCAATCAGCCCCAGCATTTT. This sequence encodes CSASRTGIINQPQHF.

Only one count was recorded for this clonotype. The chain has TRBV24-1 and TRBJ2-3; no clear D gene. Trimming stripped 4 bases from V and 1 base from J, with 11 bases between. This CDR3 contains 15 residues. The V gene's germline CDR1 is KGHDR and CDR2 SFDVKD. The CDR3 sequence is CATSEAGLRTDTQYF. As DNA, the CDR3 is TGTGCCACCAGTGAGGCAGGCTTACGCACAGATACGCAGTATTTT.

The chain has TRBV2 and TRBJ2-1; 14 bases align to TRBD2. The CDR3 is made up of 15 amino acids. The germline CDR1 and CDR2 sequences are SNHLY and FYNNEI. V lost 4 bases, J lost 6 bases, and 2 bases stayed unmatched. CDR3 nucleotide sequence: TGTGCCAGCAGTGGGGGGACTAGCGGGAGCAATGAGCAGTTCTTC. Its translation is CASSGGTSGSNEQFF.

The CDR3 protein is CASSEKGGRVSSYEQYF. DNA for the CDR3: TGTGCCAGCAGCGAAAAAGGGGGTCGGGTAAGCTCCTACGAGCAGTACTTC. This sequence joins TRBV6-1 and TRBJ2-7, with D possibly being TRBD1 (6 bases). With 6 bases removed from V and 0 bases from J, the gap between germline ends came to 21 bases. Per the germline V gene, CDR1 is MNHNS and CDR2 is SASEGT. The CDR3 spans 17 residues.

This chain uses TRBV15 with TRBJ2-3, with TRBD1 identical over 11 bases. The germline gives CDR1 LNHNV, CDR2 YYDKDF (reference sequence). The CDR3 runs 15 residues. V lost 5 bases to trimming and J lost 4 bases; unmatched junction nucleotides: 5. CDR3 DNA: TGTGCCACCAGCCCACGGACAGGGGGCGCAGATACGCAGTATTTT. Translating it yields CATSPRTGGADTQYF.

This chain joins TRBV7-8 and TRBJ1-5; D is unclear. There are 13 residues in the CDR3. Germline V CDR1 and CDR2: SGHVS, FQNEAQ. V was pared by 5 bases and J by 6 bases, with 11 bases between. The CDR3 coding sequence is TGTGCCAGCAGCCAAGCCCTTTTTCAGCCCCAGCATTTT. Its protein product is CASSQALFQPQHF.

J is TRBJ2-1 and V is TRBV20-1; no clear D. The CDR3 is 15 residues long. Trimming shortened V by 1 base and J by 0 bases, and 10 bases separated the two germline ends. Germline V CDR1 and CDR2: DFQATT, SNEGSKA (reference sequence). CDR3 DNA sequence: TGCAGTGCTAGAGCCCTTCTCAGCTCCTACAATGAGCAGTTCTTC. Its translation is CSARALLSSYNEQFF.

The CDR3 DNA reads as TGCAGTGCTAGGAGACTAGCGCCTCTTCGCGAGCAGTACTTC. Translating it yields CSARRLAPLREQYF. This chain connects TRBV20-1 to TRBJ2-7; 8 nucleotides agree with TRBD2. With V trimmed by 3 bases and J by 6 bases, 10 bases remained unmatched. Looked up from germline, CDR1 is DFQATT and CDR2 is SNEGSKA (reference sequence). The CDR3 runs 14 residues.

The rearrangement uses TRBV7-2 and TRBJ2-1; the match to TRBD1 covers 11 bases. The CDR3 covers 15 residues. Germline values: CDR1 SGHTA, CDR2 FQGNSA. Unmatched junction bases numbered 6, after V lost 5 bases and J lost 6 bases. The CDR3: CASSPGQGASNEQFF. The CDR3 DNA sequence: TGTGCCAGCAGCCCCGGACAGGGGGCTTCCAATGAGCAGTTCTTC.

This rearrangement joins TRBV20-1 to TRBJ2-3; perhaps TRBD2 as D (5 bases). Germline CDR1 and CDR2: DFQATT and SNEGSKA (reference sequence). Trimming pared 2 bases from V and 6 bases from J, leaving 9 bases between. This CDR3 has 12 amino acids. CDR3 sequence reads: CSARRGLDTQYF. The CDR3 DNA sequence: TGCAGTGCTAGACGGGGTTTGGATACGCAGTATTTT.

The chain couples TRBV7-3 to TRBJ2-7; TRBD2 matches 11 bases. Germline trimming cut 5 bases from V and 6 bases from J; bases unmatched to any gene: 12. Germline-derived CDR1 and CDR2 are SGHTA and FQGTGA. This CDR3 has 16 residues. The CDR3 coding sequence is TGTGCCAGCAGCCTGAGGGTAGCGGGAGGGCCTAGCGAGCAGTACTTC. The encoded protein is CASSLRVAGGPSEQYF.

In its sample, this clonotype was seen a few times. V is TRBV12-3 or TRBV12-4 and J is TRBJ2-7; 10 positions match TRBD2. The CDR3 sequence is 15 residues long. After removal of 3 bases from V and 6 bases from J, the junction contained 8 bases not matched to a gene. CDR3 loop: CASSFRSSGRVEQYF. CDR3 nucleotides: TGTGCCAGCAGTTTTCGTTCTAGCGGGAGAGTCGAGCAGTACTTC.

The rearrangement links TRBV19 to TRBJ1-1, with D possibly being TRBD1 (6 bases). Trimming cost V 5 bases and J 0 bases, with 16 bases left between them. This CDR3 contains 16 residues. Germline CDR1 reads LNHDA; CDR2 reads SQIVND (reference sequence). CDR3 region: CASSLRGHNMNTEAFF. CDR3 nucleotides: TGTGCCAGTAGTCTGCGGGGACACAACATGAACACTGAAGCTTTCTTT.

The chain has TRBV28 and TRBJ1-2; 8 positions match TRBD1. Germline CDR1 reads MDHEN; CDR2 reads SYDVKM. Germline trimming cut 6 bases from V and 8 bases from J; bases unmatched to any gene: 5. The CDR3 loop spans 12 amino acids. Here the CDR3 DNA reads TGTGCCAGCAGCTGGACAGGGAGGGGCTACACCTTC. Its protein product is CASSWTGRGYTF.

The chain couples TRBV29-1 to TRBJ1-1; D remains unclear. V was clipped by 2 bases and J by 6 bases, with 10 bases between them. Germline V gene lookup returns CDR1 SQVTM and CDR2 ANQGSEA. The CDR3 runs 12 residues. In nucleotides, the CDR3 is TGCAGCGTTGAACCCGGTTCCCCTGAAGCTTTCTTT. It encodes CSVEPGSPEAFF. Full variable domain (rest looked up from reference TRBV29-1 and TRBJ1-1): SAVISQKPSRDICQRGTSLTIQCQVDSQVTMMFWYRQQPGQSLTLIATANQGSEATYESGFVIDKFPISRPNLTFSTLTVSNMSPEDSSIYLCSVEPGSPEAFFGQGTRLTVV.

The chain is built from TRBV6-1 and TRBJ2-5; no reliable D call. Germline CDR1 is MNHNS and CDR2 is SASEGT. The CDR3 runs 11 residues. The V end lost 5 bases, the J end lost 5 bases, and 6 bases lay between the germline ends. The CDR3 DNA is TGTGCCAGCAGTCGGACGGAGACCCAGTACTTC. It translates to CASSRTETQYF.

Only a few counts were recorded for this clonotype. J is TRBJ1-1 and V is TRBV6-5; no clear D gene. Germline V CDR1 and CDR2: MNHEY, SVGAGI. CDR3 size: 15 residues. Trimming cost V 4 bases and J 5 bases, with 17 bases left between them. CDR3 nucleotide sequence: TGTGCCAGCAGTTCCCCCGGGGTAGGGAGGACTGAAGCTTTCTTT. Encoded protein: CASSSPGVGRTEAFF.

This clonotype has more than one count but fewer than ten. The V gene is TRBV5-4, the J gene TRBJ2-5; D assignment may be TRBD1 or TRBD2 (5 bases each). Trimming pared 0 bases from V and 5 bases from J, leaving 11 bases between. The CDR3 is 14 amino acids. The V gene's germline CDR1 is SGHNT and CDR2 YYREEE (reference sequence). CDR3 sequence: CASSLDGTSETQYF. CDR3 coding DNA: TGTGCCAGCAGCTTGGACGGGACCTCGGAGACCCAGTACTTC.

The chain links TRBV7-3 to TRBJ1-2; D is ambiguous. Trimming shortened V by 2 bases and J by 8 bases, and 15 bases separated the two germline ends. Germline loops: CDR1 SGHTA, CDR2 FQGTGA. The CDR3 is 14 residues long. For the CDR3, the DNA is TGTGCCAGCAGCTTATCCCCCGCCCCGGGCGGCTACACCTTC. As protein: CASSLSPAPGGYTF.

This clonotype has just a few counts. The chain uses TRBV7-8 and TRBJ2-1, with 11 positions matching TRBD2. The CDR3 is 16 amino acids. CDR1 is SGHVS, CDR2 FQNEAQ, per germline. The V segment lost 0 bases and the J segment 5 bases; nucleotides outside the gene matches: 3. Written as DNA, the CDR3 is TGTGCCAGCAGCTTAGCGCTAGCGGGAGGTAACAATGAGCAGTTCTTC. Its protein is CASSLALAGGNNEQFF.

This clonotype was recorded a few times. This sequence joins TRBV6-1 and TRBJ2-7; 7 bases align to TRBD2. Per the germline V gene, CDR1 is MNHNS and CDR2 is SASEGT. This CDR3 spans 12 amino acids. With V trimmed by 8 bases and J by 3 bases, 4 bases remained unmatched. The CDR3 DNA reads TGTGCCAGCGATAGCGGGTACTACGAGCAGTACTTC. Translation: CASDSGYYEQYF.

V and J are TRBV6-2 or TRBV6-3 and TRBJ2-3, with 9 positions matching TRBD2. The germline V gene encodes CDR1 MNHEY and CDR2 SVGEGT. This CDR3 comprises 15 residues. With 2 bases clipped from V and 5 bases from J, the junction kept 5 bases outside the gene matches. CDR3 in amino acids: CASSYGSGSRDTQYF. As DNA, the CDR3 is TGTGCCAGCAGTTACGGTAGCGGGAGCCGAGATACGCAGTATTTT.

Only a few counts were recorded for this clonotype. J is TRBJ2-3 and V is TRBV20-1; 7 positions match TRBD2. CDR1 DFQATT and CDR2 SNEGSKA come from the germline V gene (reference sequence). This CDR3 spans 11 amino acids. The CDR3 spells CGGDYRGTQYF. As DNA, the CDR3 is TGCGGGGGGGACTACCGTGGGACGCAGTATTTT.

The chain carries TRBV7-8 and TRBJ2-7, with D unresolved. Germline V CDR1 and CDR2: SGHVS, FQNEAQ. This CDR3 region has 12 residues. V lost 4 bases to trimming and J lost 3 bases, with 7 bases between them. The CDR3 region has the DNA TGTGCCAGCAGCTACGCCGGCTACGAGCAGTACTTC. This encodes CASSYAGYEQYF.

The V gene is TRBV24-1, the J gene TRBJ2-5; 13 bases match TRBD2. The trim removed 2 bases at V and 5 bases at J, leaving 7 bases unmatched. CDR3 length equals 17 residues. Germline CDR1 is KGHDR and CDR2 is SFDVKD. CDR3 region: CATSDSGLAGVGETQYF. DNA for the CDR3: TGTGCCACCAGTGATTCTGGACTAGCGGGAGTGGGGGAGACCCAGTACTTC.

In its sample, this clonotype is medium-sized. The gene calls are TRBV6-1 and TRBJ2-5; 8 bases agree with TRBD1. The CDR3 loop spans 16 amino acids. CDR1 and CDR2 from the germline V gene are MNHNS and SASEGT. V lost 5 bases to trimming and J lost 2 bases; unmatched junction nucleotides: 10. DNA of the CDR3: TGTGCCAGCAGTCACCCCCCCCGGACAGGGCAAGAGACCCAGTACTTC. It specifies CASSHPPRTGQETQYF.